This T cell receptor beta chain was documented in a study of blood T cell repertoires in COVID-19. This clone was seen a handful of times. V lost 5 bases, J lost 5 bases, and 10 bases lay in between. The CDR3 spans 11 residues. The germline V gene encodes CDR1 DFQATT and CDR2 SNEGSKA (reference sequence). Authors' processing steps: It was from reference gene primer amplification that nucleated cell counts were estimated. Sequenced by immunoSEQ multiplex PCR; TCRdb stores in-frame clones only, minus some. That table is the source of V, J and clone size, and D and trimming were worked out from the DNA. The data show around 190,000 clones, about 81% seen once. Participants spanned ages 18 to 89 years and resided in roughly 26 US areas. Participants had their cohort set by participant-reported clinical history.

The source material was PBMCs or T cells enriched from blood (not recorded which). This receptor was taken from a man aged 35-49 years who had recovered from COVID-19. The chain recombines TRBV20-1 with TRBJ2-7; a weak D match, TRBD1 (5 bases). CDR3 sequence: CSAPGINEQYF. CDR3 sequence (DNA): TGCAGTGCTCCAGGGATCAACGAGCAGTACTTC.